This is a list of T cell receptor beta chains from one sample in a study of blood T cell repertoires in COVID-19. Clones were sequenced by immunoSEQ multiplex PCR, and TCRdb holds only the in-frame ones, with some missing. The table includes about 87,000 clones, 80% detected once. Sequenced: peripheral blood. These receptors were obtained from a woman of 80 years or more with active or convalescent COVID-19. The CDR3 runs from the conserved cysteine through the conserved F or W. The order of the fields is CDR3 length, clone size, V gene, D gene, J gene, CDR3 protein, CDR3 DNA. A D gene is named only where the DNA matches it firmly. Clone size is given for some rows only: seen once, a few or many times, or a class if the clone is expanded.

12,NA,TRBV6-5,NA,TRBJ2-1,CASRFQRNEQFF,TGTGCCAGCAGATTCCAACGGAATGAGCAGTTCTTC
14,NA,TRBV30,NA,TRBJ1-1,CAWIPPKGSGEAFF,TGTGCCTGGATCCCTCCCAAGGGGTCAGGTGAAGCTTTCTTT
16,NA,TRBV29-1,NA,TRBJ1-1,CSASLGGTLMNTEAFF,TGCAGCGCAAGCTTGGGGGGAACCTTGATGAACACTGAAGCTTTCTTT
15,NA,TRBV5-4,NA,TRBJ2-5,CASSLGRPPPETQYF,TGTGCCAGCAGCTTGGGGAGGCCCCCGCCCGAGACCCAGTACTTC
20,NA,TRBV11-3,TRBD1,TRBJ2-6,CASSSYDPGQNPFGANVLTF,TGTGCCAGCAGCTCGTATGATCCGGGACAGAACCCCTTTGGGGCCAACGTCCTGACTTTC
15,NA,TRBV3-1/TRBV3-2,TRBD2,TRBJ2-5,CASSPSGGPRETQYF,TGTGCCAGCAGCCCCAGCGGGGGTCCCCGGGAGACCCAGTACTTC
14,NA,TRBV7-2,TRBD1,TRBJ1-4,CASSPDRGKQKLFF,TGTGCCAGCAGCCCGGACAGGGGGAAGCAAAAACTGTTTTTT
15,once,TRBV4-2,TRBD1,TRBJ1-1,CASSQTDRSNTEAFF,TGTGCCAGCAGCCAGACGGACAGGTCGAACACTGAAGCTTTCTTT
15,NA,TRBV6-5,NA,TRBJ1-6,CASSSPWRGGSPLHF,TGTGCCAGCAGTTCCCCCTGGAGGGGAGGTTCACCCCTCCACTTT
15,NA,TRBV30,TRBD1,TRBJ1-1,CAWSVLGTVNTEAFF,TGTGCCTGGAGTGTACTGGGGACAGTGAACACTGAAGCTTTCTTT
15,NA,TRBV19,TRBD1,TRBJ1-1,CASSPDRFRNTEAFF,TGTGCCAGTAGTCCGGACAGGTTTAGAAACACTGAAGCTTTCTTT
15,NA,TRBV7-2,NA,TRBJ2-3,CASSPRILRTDTQYF,TGTGCCAGCAGCCCGCGAATTCTCCGCACAGATACGCAGTATTTT
17,NA,TRBV6-1,TRBD1,TRBJ2-5,CASSVPSGQGGQETQYF,TGTGCCAGCAGTGTCCCGTCCGGACAGGGCGGACAAGAGACCCAGTACTTC
13,NA,TRBV27,NA,TRBJ1-2,CASSLGGPYGYTF,TGTGCCAGCAGTTTGGGGGGGCCATATGGCTACACCTTC
14,NA,TRBV19,TRBD1,TRBJ1-2,CATVNQGVNYGYTF,TGTGCCACCGTGAATCAGGGGGTAAACTATGGCTACACCTTC
16,NA,TRBV18,TRBD1,TRBJ1-1,CASSPRGVTGAPEAFF,TGTGCCAGCTCACCCCGAGGGGTCACAGGGGCCCCTGAAGCTTTCTTT
14,NA,TRBV20-1,TRBD1,TRBJ2-7,CSASRRDSRYEQYF,TGCAGTGCTAGTCGCCGGGACAGTCGCTACGAGCAGTACTTC
14,once,TRBV20-1,NA,TRBJ1-5,CSASGRIRNQPQHF,TGCAGTGCTAGTGGGCGGATCCGCAATCAGCCCCAGCATTTT
13,few,TRBV10-3,NA,TRBJ2-7,CATRTGQTYEQYF,TGTGCCACACGAACCGGACAGACGTACGAGCAGTACTTC
16,NA,TRBV6-5,NA,TRBJ2-3,CASSYSSGLTTDTQYF,TGTGCCAGCAGTTACTCGAGCGGGCTAACCACAGATACGCAGTATTTT
15,NA,TRBV5-4,TRBD1,TRBJ2-3,CASRTGGAGTDTQYF,TGTGCCAGCAGGACAGGGGGCGCGGGTACAGATACGCAGTATTTT
14,NA,TRBV7-2,NA,TRBJ2-5,CASSPRQGGGTQYF,TGTGCCAGCAGCCCCCGACAGGGAGGTGGGACCCAGTACTTC
14,NA,TRBV30,NA,TRBJ1-2,CAWSGGTRIYGYTF,TGTGCCTGGAGTGGAGGGACACGGATCTATGGCTACACCTTC
14,NA,TRBV29-1,TRBD2,TRBJ2-3,CSVGISGLLDTQYF,TGCAGCGTCGGGATTAGCGGGTTATTAGATACGCAGTATTTT
20,NA,TRBV4-2,TRBD2,TRBJ2-6,CASSQGVAGGPFSGANVLTF,TGTGCCAGCAGCCAAGGGGTTGCGGGAGGGCCATTCTCTGGGGCCAACGTCCTGACTTTC
13,NA,TRBV2,NA,TRBJ2-7,CARRSTGSYEQYF,TGTGCCAGACGGAGTACCGGGAGCTACGAGCAGTACTTC
15,NA,TRBV2,TRBD2,TRBJ2-5,CASKATSGAQETQYF,TGTGCCAGCAAGGCGACTAGCGGAGCACAAGAGACCCAGTACTTC
15,NA,TRBV2,NA,TRBJ1-1,CASSTGRGENTEAFF,TGTGCCAGCAGTACAGGGAGGGGAGAGAACACTGAAGCTTTCTTT
14,few,TRBV5-1,TRBD1,TRBJ1-1,CATRATGMNTEAFF,TGCGCCACCAGAGCGACAGGGATGAACACTGAAGCTTTCTTT
19,NA,TRBV15,NA,TRBJ1-1,CATSRGTLASVRVNTEAFF,TGTGCCACCAGCAGAGGTACCTTAGCGTCAGTCCGTGTGAACACTGAAGCTTTCTTT
12,NA,TRBV2,NA,TRBJ2-1,CASFLRDTEQFF,TGTGCCAGCTTTTTACGGGACACTGAGCAGTTCTTC
16,NA,TRBV6-6,TRBD1,TRBJ2-2,CASRDRGQTSTGELFF,TGTGCCAGCAGAGACAGGGGGCAGACCAGCACCGGGGAGCTGTTTTTT
16,NA,TRBV9,NA,TRBJ2-1,CASSVDPGVSYNEQFF,TGTGCCAGCAGCGTAGATCCGGGAGTCTCCTACAATGAGCAGTTCTTC
14,NA,TRBV7-8,NA,TRBJ2-7,CASSLAQAGYEQYF,TGTGCCAGCAGCTTAGCCCAGGCGGGCTACGAGCAGTACTTC
13,NA,TRBV30,NA,TRBJ1-4,CAWSVPPGEKLFF,TGTGCCTGGAGTGTACCCCCGGGTGAAAAACTGTTTTTT
14,NA,TRBV29-1,NA,TRBJ2-3,CSVLAGFPTDTQYF,TGCAGCGTTTTGGCGGGTTTTCCCACAGATACGCAGTATTTT
16,NA,TRBV5-5,NA,TRBJ2-7,CASSRGENRVGYEQYF,TGTGCCAGCAGCCGAGGAGAAAACAGGGTGGGTTACGAGCAGTACTTC
16,NA,TRBV24-1,NA,TRBJ2-3,CATSDFVKSSTDTQYF,TGTGCCACCAGTGATTTCGTAAAATCTAGCACAGATACGCAGTATTTT
15,NA,TRBV7-3,NA,TRBJ1-2,CASSSDPRGRDGYTF,TGTGCCAGCAGCTCCGACCCCAGGGGCCGTGATGGCTACACCTTC
13,NA,TRBV6-2/TRBV6-3,NA,TRBJ1-1,CASSPQSKTEAFF,TGTGCCAGCAGTCCACAATCCAAAACTGAAGCTTTCTTT
13,NA,TRBV6-2/TRBV6-3,NA,TRBJ2-5,CASSSSGGRTQYF,TGTGCCAGCAGTTCTTCCGGGGGACGGACCCAGTACTTC
18,once,TRBV4-1,TRBD2,TRBJ2-4,CASSRGLAGGLAKNIQYF,TGCGCCAGCAGCCGAGGACTAGCGGGGGGACTAGCCAAAAACATTCAGTACTTC
15,NA,TRBV29-1,NA,TRBJ2-4,CSVETGDLAKNIQYF,TGCAGCGTTGAGACAGGTGATCTAGCCAAAAACATTCAGTACTTC
16,once,TRBV27,TRBD2,TRBJ2-1,CASSRRLAGGPDEQFF,TGTGCCAGCAGCCGGAGACTAGCGGGGGGGCCTGATGAGCAGTTCTTC
16,few,TRBV29-1,TRBD1,TRBJ1-2,CSVEDLDRGHDYGYTF,TGCAGCGTTGAAGACCTGGACAGGGGGCACGACTATGGCTACACCTTC
16,NA,TRBV2,NA,TRBJ2-2,CASMLTGLPNTGELFF,TGTGCCAGCATGCTAACGGGACTTCCGAACACCGGGGAGCTGTTTTTT
15,NA,TRBV7-9,NA,TRBJ1-1,CASRPRGGSNTEAFF,TGTGCCAGCAGGCCGAGGGGAGGCTCAAACACTGAAGCTTTCTTT
16,NA,TRBV5-4,TRBD2,TRBJ2-3,CASSSWTSGSTDTQYF,TGTGCCAGCAGCTCGTGGACTAGCGGGAGCACAGATACGCAGTATTTT
14,NA,TRBV5-4,NA,TRBJ2-6,CASSFSAGANVLTF,TGTGCCAGCAGCTTTAGTGCTGGGGCCAACGTCCTGACTTTC
15,NA,TRBV7-2,NA,TRBJ2-1,CASSSTATSYNEQFF,TGTGCCAGCAGCTCGACTGCGACCTCCTACAATGAGCAGTTCTTC
15,NA,TRBV6-5,NA,TRBJ2-7,CASTADGGGPYEQYF,TGTGCCAGCACCGCTGACGGAGGAGGACCCTACGAGCAGTACTTC
15,NA,TRBV9,TRBD1,TRBJ2-1,CASSVSGQGYNEQFF,TGTGCCAGCAGCGTGTCGGGACAGGGATACAATGAGCAGTTCTTC
15,NA,TRBV28,TRBD1,TRBJ2-2,CASSFLGQGTGELFF,TGTGCCAGCAGTTTTTTGGGACAGGGGACCGGGGAGCTGTTTTTT
17,NA,TRBV7-9,TRBD2,TRBJ2-1,CASSFSGGRFPNNEQFF,TGTGCCAGCAGCTTTTCAGGCGGGAGGTTCCCGAACAATGAGCAGTTCTTC